Listed below are T cell receptor beta chains from one sample, sequenced in a study of T-cell reconstitution after alpha-beta-depleted transplantation in children. TCRdb itself ran the PCR reads through MiXCR, one entry per CDR3 protein. The table includes 200,000 to 250,000 distinct CDR3 sequences, approximately 8% detected once. Sequencing used PBMCs, mostly from graft donor cells, obtained 360 days after TCRalphabeta/CD19-depleted stem cell transplant. The receptor source for this set is a male patient between 2 and 15 years old who had a stem cell transplant for acute myeloid leukemia, so the T cells may come from the graft donor. The CDR3 runs from the conserved cysteine through the conserved F or W. The order of the fields is clone size, D gene, J gene, V gene, CDR3 protein, CDR3 DNA. The D gene is left open where the match is weak. The size entry is marked missing in some rows and otherwise reads once, few, many or a size class.

clone size: many; D gene: TRBD1; J gene: TRBJ2-7; V gene: TRBV12-3/TRBV12-4; CDR3 protein: CASSFGDRVYEQYF; CDR3 DNA: TGTGCCAGCAGTTTCGGAGACAGGGTATACGAGCAGTACTTC
clone size: many; D gene: TRBD2; J gene: TRBJ2-1; V gene: TRBV20-1; CDR3 protein: CSAPPSGTYNEQFF; CDR3 DNA: TGCAGTGCTCCTCCTAGCGGGACTTACAATGAGCAGTTCTTC
clone size: few; D gene: TRBD1; J gene: TRBJ2-3; V gene: TRBV15; CDR3 protein: CATSRGQGHTDTQYF; CDR3 DNA: TGTGCCACCAGCAGAGGACAGGGGCACACAGATACGCAGTATTTT
clone size: many; D gene: .; J gene: TRBJ2-1; V gene: TRBV7-7; CDR3 protein: CASSPSLAREQFF; CDR3 DNA: TGTGCTAGCAGCCCCAGTCTAGCCCGAGAGCAGTTCTTC
clone size: .; D gene: TRBD1; J gene: TRBJ2-5; V gene: TRBV12-3/TRBV12-4; CDR3 protein: CASSYRGGETQYF; CDR3 DNA: TGTGCCAGCAGCTACAGGGGTGGAGAGACCCAGTACTTC
clone size: many; D gene: .; J gene: TRBJ2-2; V gene: TRBV12-3/TRBV12-4; CDR3 protein: CASSLGTPTRELFF; CDR3 DNA: TGTGCCAGCAGTTTGGGGACACCTACCCGGGAGCTGTTTTTT
clone size: .; D gene: .; J gene: TRBJ2-7; V gene: TRBV5-5; CDR3 protein: CASSLVGYEQYF; CDR3 DNA: TGTGCCAGCAGCTTGGTTGGATACGAGCAGTACTTC
clone size: few; D gene: .; J gene: TRBJ2-5; V gene: TRBV18; CDR3 protein: CASSPGSPQETQYF; CDR3 DNA: TGTGCCAGCTCACCAGGTTCACCCCAAGAGACCCAGTACTTC
clone size: many; D gene: .; J gene: TRBJ2-5; V gene: TRBV29-1; CDR3 protein: CSGRTVQETQYF; CDR3 DNA: TGCAGCGGAAGGACAGTACAAGAGACCCAGTACTTC
clone size: many; D gene: .; J gene: TRBJ2-2; V gene: TRBV7-2; CDR3 protein: CASSLDKNTGELFF; CDR3 DNA: TGTGCCAGCAGCTTAGATAAGAACACCGGGGAGCTGTTTTTT
clone size: .; D gene: TRBD1; J gene: TRBJ2-7; V gene: TRBV12-3/TRBV12-4; CDR3 protein: CASSLGTGMNYEQYF; CDR3 DNA: TGTGCCAGCAGTTTAGGGACAGGGATGAACTACGAGCAGTACTTC
clone size: few; D gene: TRBD2; J gene: TRBJ2-1; V gene: TRBV7-8; CDR3 protein: CASRFSGLAGGKSYNEQFF; CDR3 DNA: TGTGCCAGCAGATTTTCCGGTTTAGCGGGAGGGAAATCCTACAATGAGCAGTTCTTC
clone size: few; D gene: TRBD1; J gene: TRBJ2-2; V gene: TRBV7-9; CDR3 protein: CASRLQGPGSGELFF; CDR3 DNA: TGTGCCAGCCGATTACAGGGGCCCGGCAGCGGGGAGCTGTTTTTT
clone size: .; D gene: .; J gene: TRBJ2-2; V gene: TRBV20-1; CDR3 protein: CSAGNTGELFF; CDR3 DNA: TGCAGTGCTGGGAACACCGGGGAGCTGTTTTTT
clone size: .; D gene: .; J gene: TRBJ2-3; V gene: TRBV4-1; CDR3 protein: CASSQFFVSYRKTDTQYF; CDR3 DNA: TGCGCCAGCAGCCAATTTTTTGTGTCTTACAGGAAGACAGATACGCAGTATTTT
clone size: .; D gene: .; J gene: TRBJ2-2; V gene: TRBV3-1; CDR3 protein: CASSQGGDPGELFF; CDR3 DNA: TGTGCCAGCAGCCAAGGGGGCGATCCCGGGGAGCTGTTTTTT
clone size: few; D gene: TRBD2; J gene: TRBJ2-3; V gene: TRBV7-8; CDR3 protein: CASSLLAGVGTDTQYF; CDR3 DNA: TGTGCCAGCAGCTTACTAGCGGGAGTGGGCACAGATACGCAGTATTTT
clone size: .; D gene: .; J gene: TRBJ2-3; V gene: TRBV14; CDR3 protein: CASSQGAGPFYTDTQYF; CDR3 DNA: TGTGCCAGCAGCCAAGGGGCAGGTCCCTTTTACACAGATACGCAGTATTTT
clone size: many; D gene: .; J gene: TRBJ2-3; V gene: TRBV10-2; CDR3 protein: CASSPRDTGTDTQYF; CDR3 DNA: TGCGCCAGCAGCCCTCGGGACACAGGCACAGATACGCAGTATTTT
clone size: many; D gene: TRBD2; J gene: TRBJ2-1; V gene: TRBV12-3/TRBV12-4; CDR3 protein: CASNGLDPYNEQFF; CDR3 DNA: TGTGCCAGCAACGGACTAGATCCTTACAATGAGCAGTTCTTC
clone size: many; D gene: TRBD2; J gene: TRBJ2-3; V gene: TRBV7-8; CDR3 protein: CASSPLAGVDTQYF; CDR3 DNA: TGTGCCAGCAGCCCCCTAGCGGGAGTGGATACGCAGTATTTT
clone size: many; D gene: TRBD2; J gene: TRBJ2-5; V gene: TRBV28; CDR3 protein: CASSFAGEETQYF; CDR3 DNA: TGTGCCAGCAGTTTCGCGGGGGAAGAGACCCAGTACTTC
clone size: few; D gene: .; J gene: TRBJ2-3; V gene: TRBV5-1; CDR3 protein: CASSHERLFTDTQYF; CDR3 DNA: TGCGCCAGCAGCCATGAGCGGCTATTCACAGATACGCAGTATTTT
clone size: .; D gene: TRBD2; J gene: TRBJ2-7; V gene: TRBV18; CDR3 protein: CASSPKLGGEQYF; CDR3 DNA: TGTGCCAGCTCACCAAAACTGGGAGGGGAGCAGTACTTC
clone size: .; D gene: TRBD2; J gene: TRBJ2-3; V gene: TRBV6-5; CDR3 protein: CASSYSLAGAPDTQYF; CDR3 DNA: TGTGCCAGCAGTTACTCACTAGCGGGAGCACCAGATACGCAGTATTTT
clone size: few; D gene: .; J gene: TRBJ2-3; V gene: TRBV20-1; CDR3 protein: CSARDMMTQYF; CDR3 DNA: TGCAGTGCTAGAGATATGATGACGCAGTATTTT
clone size: many; D gene: .; J gene: TRBJ2-2; V gene: TRBV20-1; CDR3 protein: CSAKQRGLGELFF; CDR3 DNA: TGCAGTGCTAAACAACGGGGGCTCGGGGAGCTGTTTTTT
clone size: many; D gene: .; J gene: TRBJ2-7; V gene: TRBV12-3/TRBV12-4; CDR3 protein: CASSPDRVTYEQYF; CDR3 DNA: TGTGCCAGCAGTCCGGACAGAGTTACCTACGAGCAGTACTTC
clone size: .; D gene: TRBD2; J gene: TRBJ2-1; V gene: TRBV20-1; CDR3 protein: CSASGTSDYNEQFF; CDR3 DNA: TGCAGTGCTTCCGGGACTAGCGACTACAATGAGCAGTTCTTC
clone size: many; D gene: .; J gene: TRBJ2-1; V gene: TRBV6-2/TRBV6-3; CDR3 protein: CASSYSVNEQFF; CDR3 DNA: TGTGCCAGCAGTTACAGCGTCAATGAGCAGTTCTTC
clone size: few; D gene: TRBD1; J gene: TRBJ1-4; V gene: TRBV4-1; CDR3 protein: CASSQDEDRDIREKLFF; CDR3 DNA: TGCGCCAGCAGCCAAGATGAGGACAGGGACATTCGAGAAAAACTGTTTTTT